This T cell receptor (beta chain) was profiled in a study of blood T cell repertoires in COVID-19. Looked up from germline, CDR1 is MDHEN and CDR2 is SYDVKM. V was trimmed by 6 bases and J by 3 bases, leaving 20 bases between them. The CDR3 is 17 amino acids. Profiled with immunoSEQ multiplex PCR; TCRdb holds only in-frame clones, not every one. The profile covers 150,000 to 200,000 clones, with around 86% appearing a single time and almost 1% taken by the ten largest. The TCR was taken from a man younger than 35 with acute or convalescent COVID-19. V usage is TRBV28 and J usage is TRBJ2-2; the D gene is possibly TRBD2 (6 bases). The sequencing sample was made of peripheral blood. This chain's CDR3 is CASSPEGGLLDTGELFF. CDR3 nucleotides: TGTGCCAGCAGCCCTGAGGGAGGACTTTTGGACACCGGGGAGCTGTTTTTT.